Presented here are 25 T cell receptor beta chains from one specimen sequenced in a study of shared clonotypes between healthy human individuals. The method was immunoSEQ multiplex PCR; TCRdb's version includes in-frame clones alone and lacks a portion of them. This sample has about 640,000 clones, with around 72% found just once. Sample: memory CD4+ T cells sorted from blood. Subset here: CD45RA-negative fraction. The receptors were gathered from a woman in her twenties or thirties in good health.

This clone was detected only a few times. V and J are TRBV5-1 and TRBJ2-3, with TRBD1 matching over 8 bases. The CDR3 spans 15 residues. V was pared by 5 bases and J by 0 bases, with 5 bases of the junction left unmatched. CDR1 SGHRS and CDR2 YFSETQ come from the germline V gene. CDR3 DNA: TGCGCCAGCAGGATAGGACAGGGCAGCACAGATACGCAGTATTTT. This sequence encodes CASRIGQGSTDTQYF.

The V and J genes are TRBV20-1 and TRBJ2-7, with 7 bases lining up with TRBD2. Germline V gives CDR1 DFQATT, CDR2 SNEGSKA (reference sequence). With V trimmed by 7 bases and J by 7 bases, 7 bases remained unmatched. This CDR3 spans 11 amino acids. CDR3 protein: CSGGRAGEQYF. DNA of the CDR3: TGCAGTGGAGGGAGGGCTGGTGAGCAGTACTTC.

This clone has a single count. The chain joins TRBV18 to TRBJ2-7; TRBD2 matches at 8 bases. With V trimmed by 4 bases and J by 2 bases, 7 bases remained unmatched. The CDR3 has 15 amino acids. Germline V gives CDR1 KGHSH, CDR2 LQKENI. The DNA for the CDR3 is TGTGCCAGCTCACGAGTGACTAGCGAAACCTACGAGCAGTACTTC. Its protein product is CASSRVTSETYEQYF.

The J gene is TRBJ2-3, the V gene TRBV6-6, with D possibly TRBD2 on 6 matching bases. Germline V gives CDR1 MNHNY, CDR2 SVGAGI (reference sequence). V was cut by 2 bases and J by 2 bases, with 8 bases left in between. This CDR3 contains 14 residues. CDR3: CASSYSGFTDTQYF. Here the CDR3 DNA reads TGTGCCAGCAGTTACAGCGGGTTCACAGATACGCAGTATTTT.

About this clone itself: Other DNA sequences in this specimen translate into the identical CDR3. V is TRBV20-1 and J is TRBJ2-5; no firm D call. The CDR3 loop spans 11 amino acids. The germline CDR1 and CDR2 sequences are DFQATT and SNEGSKA (reference sequence). Trimming cost V 5 bases and J 5 bases, with 9 bases left between them. The CDR3: CSAGPGETQYF. CDR3 DNA: TGCAGTGCTGGGCCTGGGGAGACCCAGTACTTC.

The genes are TRBV2 and TRBJ1-5; tentative D call: TRBD1 (5 bases). Between the trimmed V and J ends, which lost 4 bases and 7 bases, there was a span of 11 bases. This CDR3 has 13 amino acids. Germline values: CDR1 SNHLY, CDR2 FYNNEI. The CDR3 here is CASSGEGKQPQHF. CDR3 DNA: TGTGCCAGCAGTGGGGAGGGGAAACAGCCCCAGCATTTT. Supplemented by reference TRBV2 and TRBJ1-5, the full variable domain reads EPEVTQTPSHQVTQMGQEVILRCVPISNHLYFYWYRQILGQKVEFLVSFYNNEISEKSEIFDDQFSVERPDGSNFTLKIRSTKLEDSAMYFCASSGEGKQPQHFGDGTRLSIL.

CDR3 coding DNA: TGTGCCAGCAGGGACGCCGGGACAGGGATCTTGAACTATGGCTACACCTTC. Its protein is CASRDAGTGILNYGYTF. V gene TRBV28 combines with J gene TRBJ1-2; the match to TRBD1 covers 9 bases. Germline CDR1 and CDR2: MDHEN and SYDVKM. The CDR3 runs 17 residues. Germline trimming cut 6 bases from V and 2 bases from J; bases unmatched to any gene: 13.

The CDR3 bases are TGTGCCAGCAGTGAAGCGTCCCGTTCCGGGGGAGAGACCCAGTACTTC. As protein: CASSEASRSGGETQYF. V and J are TRBV2 and TRBJ2-5, with D possibly being TRBD2 (6 bases). Germline CDR1 SNHLY, CDR2 FYNNEI. This CDR3 spans 16 amino acids. Trimming took off 0 bases at V and 4 bases at J, with 15 bases between the two ends.

V usage is TRBV5-1 and J usage is TRBJ1-3; D is undetermined. V lost 1 base, J lost 1 base, and 9 bases lay in between. Germline values: CDR1 SGHRS, CDR2 YFSETQ. There are 15 residues in the CDR3. The CDR3 region has the DNA TGCGCCAGCAGCTTGAGTGCGGGTTCTGGAAACACCATATATTTT. Encoded protein: CASSLSAGSGNTIYF.

CDR3 coding DNA: TGTGCCAGTAGTACCAGGACGCCCGATGGCTACACCTTC. This codes for CASSTRTPDGYTF. The chain links TRBV19 to TRBJ1-2, with D hard to call. The V gene lost 4 bases and the J gene lost 6 bases, with 12 bases spanning the gap. In germline, CDR1 is LNHDA, CDR2 SQIVND (reference sequence). This CDR3 is built from 13 residues.

The chain has TRBV10-3 and TRBJ2-4, with D unresolved. The CDR3 runs to 15 residues. The germline V gene has CDR1 ENHRY and CDR2 SYGVKD. Trimming cost V 2 bases and J 13 bases, with 21 bases left between them. CDR3 nucleotide sequence: TGTGCCATCAGTGAGCCGACCTGGGGAACTTTAACGCAGTACTTC. Translation: CAISEPTWGTLTQYF.

This clone showed up just a few times. The rearrangement uses TRBV10-3 and TRBJ2-7, with 9 nucleotides matching TRBD2. The V and J ends lost 3 bases and 5 bases, in that order; junction bases with no gene match: 8. CDR3 length: 15 residues. CDR1 ENHRY and CDR2 SYGVKD come from the germline V gene. The CDR3 coding sequence is TGTGCCATCAGTGATTCGAGGGCTAGCGGGGACGAGCAGTACTTC. It encodes CAISDSRASGDEQYF.

The J gene is TRBJ2-2, the V gene TRBV7-2, with D maybe TRBD2 (5 bases). In germline, CDR1 is SGHTA, CDR2 FQGNSA. Trimming cost V 5 bases and J 2 bases, with 15 bases left between them. The CDR3 length is 16 residues. The CDR3 region has the DNA TGTGCCAGCAGCCCTCTCCCCGCGGGTAACACCGGGGAGCTGTTTTTT. The encoded protein is CASSPLPAGNTGELFF.

This sequence joins TRBV10-2 and TRBJ2-1; 10 positions agree with TRBD1. J was trimmed by 0 bases and V by 1 base; bases with no gene match: 3. The CDR3 length is 17 residues. Germline V CDR1 and CDR2: WSHSY, SAAADI. The CDR3 nucleotides read TGCGCCAGCAGTGAGTGGACAGGGGGGAGCTCCTACAATGAGCAGTTCTTC. Its translation is CASSEWTGGSSYNEQFF.

The chain is built from TRBV10-1 and TRBJ1-5; D gene ambiguous. The germline V and J ends were trimmed by 3 bases and 7 bases, with 13 bases remaining between them. Germline V lookup: CDR1 WNHNN, CDR2 SYGVQD (reference sequence). The CDR3 sequence is 14 residues long. This CDR3 is CASSEGGAGQPQHF. The CDR3 nucleotides read TGCGCCAGCAGTGAAGGCGGCGCCGGGCAGCCCCAGCATTTT.

The chain recombines TRBV5-1 with TRBJ2-1, with 9 bases matching TRBD1. V was clipped by 3 bases and J by 8 bases; unmatched bases: 6. Germline CDR1 is SGHRS and CDR2 is YFSETQ. The CDR3 has 14 amino acids. The CDR3 sequence is CASSSGQGFDEQFF. CDR3 nucleotides: TGCGCCAGCAGCTCGGGACAGGGTTTCGATGAGCAGTTCTTC.

The CDR3 region has the DNA TGTGCCAGCTCCTCTGGGGGCACCAATAGCAATCAGCCCCAGCATTTT. This codes for CASSSGGTNSNQPQHF. The chain carries TRBV28 and TRBJ1-5, with a tentative D call TRBD1 (6 bases). The ends were cut back, 8 bases at V and 0 bases at J, with 17 bases in the middle. The CDR3 has 16 residues. Germline loops: CDR1 MDHEN, CDR2 SYDVKM.

The rearrangement joins TRBV27 to TRBJ2-1; 11 bases line up with TRBD2. CDR3 length equals 16 residues. Per the germline V gene, CDR1 is MNHEY and CDR2 is SMNVEV (reference sequence). After removal of 1 base from V and 8 bases from J, the junction contained 7 bases not matched to a gene. CDR3 residues: CASSLLGASGRYEQFF. The CDR3 DNA follows: TGTGCCAGCAGTTTATTGGGAGCTAGCGGGAGGTATGAGCAGTTCTTC.

This chain joins TRBV6-1 and TRBJ2-3; no definite D call. There are 12 residues in the CDR3. Germline lookup yields CDR1 MNHNS and CDR2 SASEGT. Trimming shortened V by 5 bases and J by 6 bases, and 9 bases separated the two germline ends. The CDR3 DNA is TGTGCCAGCAGTACAGACGGGGATACGCAGTATTTT. Its protein is CASSTDGDTQYF.

The V call is TRBV6-6, the J call TRBJ1-1; TRBD1 is a possible D gene (6 bases). Per the germline V gene, CDR1 is MNHNY and CDR2 is SVGAGI (reference sequence). CDR3 length: 13 amino acids. The germline V and J ends were trimmed by 1 base and 8 bases, with 11 bases remaining between them. The CDR3 sequence: CASSYWGLAEAFF. The CDR3, as DNA: TGTGCCAGCAGTTACTGGGGGCTAGCGGAAGCTTTCTTT.

The chain employs TRBV19 and TRBJ1-1; D perhaps matches TRBD1 (5 bases). The CDR3 is made up of 14 amino acids. Trimming removed 9 bases from V and 4 bases from J, with 18 bases in between. In germline, CDR1 is LNHDA, CDR2 SQIVND (reference sequence). CDR3 sequence (DNA): TGTGCCAGCCGTGTCCGGGGGTCGGGCACTGAAGCTTTCTTT. This translates into CASRVRGSGTEAFF. Full variable domain (missing parts from reference TRBV19 and TRBJ1-1): DGGITQSPKYLFRKEGQNVTLSCEQNLNHDAMYWYRQDPGQGLRLIYYSQIVNDFQKGDIAEGYSVSREKKESFPLTVTSAQKNPTAFYLCASRVRGSGTEAFFGQGTRLTVV.

The gene calls are TRBV4-1 and TRBJ1-4; TRBD1 matches at 11 bases. This CDR3 region has 15 residues. V gave up 6 bases and J gave up 10 bases; unmatched junction bases: 10. Germline loops: CDR1 MGHRA, CDR2 YSYEKL. The CDR3 reads CASRKVGQGVGKLFF. In DNA form, the CDR3 reads TGCGCCAGCAGGAAAGTGGGACAGGGGGTCGGAAAACTGTTTTTT.

V gene TRBV6-1 combines with J gene TRBJ1-5; the D is unclear. CDR3 length: 15 amino acids. CDR1 is MNHNS, CDR2 SASEGT, per germline. With 6 bases removed from V and 6 bases from J, the gap between germline ends came to 18 bases. The CDR3 loop reads CASSVQRRPLQPQHF. In DNA form, the CDR3 reads TGTGCCAGCAGCGTACAGCGGCGACCTCTTCAGCCCCAGCATTTT.

The chain is built from TRBV25-1 and TRBJ1-1; TRBD1 aligns across 7 bases. The CDR3 is made up of 13 amino acids. The V and J ends lost 6 bases and 3 bases, in that order; junction bases with no gene match: 4. CDR1 and CDR2 (germline): MGHDK, SYGVNS. The CDR3 DNA is TGTGCCAGCAGGGAAGACAGGGACACTGAAGCTTTCTTT. Translating it yields CASREDRDTEAFF. Full variable domain (remainder filled in from reference TRBV25-1 and TRBJ1-1): EADIYQTPRYLVIGTGKKITLECSQTMGHDKMYWYQQDPGMELHLIHYSYGVNSTEKGDLSSESTVSRIRTEHFPLTLESARPSHTSQYLCASREDRDTEAFFGQGTRLTVV.

This clone turned up a few times. Other DNA sequences in this specimen translate into the identical CDR3. The chain couples TRBV18 to TRBJ2-3; D unclear. Looked up from germline, CDR1 is KGHSH and CDR2 is LQKENI. CDR3 length: 12 residues. Deletions cut 6 bases from V and 0 bases from J, with 4 bases between. In nucleotides, the CDR3 is TGTGCCAGCTCCCCGAGCACAGATACGCAGTATTTT. This sequence encodes CASSPSTDTQYF. The full variable domain, with the rest looked up from reference TRBV18 and TRBJ2-3, is NAGVMQNPRHLVRRRGQEARLRCSPMKGHSHVYWYRQLPEEGLKFMVYLQKENIIDESGMPKERFSAEFPKEGPSILRIQQVVRGDSAAYFCASSPSTDTQYFGPGTRLTVL.